This T cell receptor (beta chain) was captured by sequencing in a study of blood T cell repertoires in COVID-19 (dated by TCRdb to 2020 to 2022). As for the study more broadly: The collaborator samples originated in the United States, Italy and Spain and spanned the acute and convalescent phases of COVID-19. Deeply sampled blood TCRbeta repertoires from subjects exposed to, actively infected with, or recovered from COVID-19 were included in the dataset. Sample metadata almost always included a de-identified subject ID, COVID-19 status, age in years and sex. The repertoires were released in a freely available public database meant as a resource for research on the immune response to SARS-CoV-2. Samples were obtained from the ongoing ImmuneRACE study (first 160 participants) and from about 1,300 subjects provided by 6 global collaborators. Where HLA class I and class II types were available, the types were taken from metadata supplied by the sample provider, not from assay-based typing. The material from the prospective study consisted of cDNA or gDNA derived from T cells, B-cell-depleted T cells, or PBMCs. The full study reports these points: Clinical and demographic metadata were provided uncurated, with the amount varying by source and participant.

Collaborating institutions collected whole blood in K2EDTA tubes following their own protocols. For TCRbeta analysis, collaborator samples were shipped as frozen whole blood, as isolated PBMCs, or as DNA extracted from either sample type. For CDR1 and CDR2, the germline V gene (reference sequence) lists WNHNN and SYGVQD. V is cut by 5 bases and J by 5 bases, and the space between the germline ends is 15 bases. Inclusive of the bounding cysteine and phenylalanine, the CDR3 is 14 residues long. Only CDR3 DNA remains: 42 bases, in frame from the first base. Regarding this clone: Its antigen is still unknown. No much larger clone is present one base from it, and per-base qualities are unavailable.

TCRbeta CDR3 regions were amplified from genomic DNA by means of the immunoSEQ Assay, a bias-controlled multiplex PCR. Processing in the source paper ran as follows. Nucleated cell counts per sample were estimated from amplification of reference gene primers within the assay. Sequence reads were collapsed and filtered to measure the absolute abundance of every unique TCRbeta CDR3 rearrangement. For each sample, productive Simpson clonality was calculated as the square root of Simpson's diversity index over productive rearrangements. The immuneACCESS repertoire file appears here via TCRdb, limited to in-frame rearrangements. These files lack a portion of the clones; in checked studies, under half of the deficit traces to unresolved V genes, and the cause of the others is not known. D and trimming come from the DNA, and the V and J calls and clone size come from that table. Across this sample there are over 130,000 clones, with 65% to 80% seen only once. The leading ten clones occupy 15% to 20% of the sample.

Sequenced input: peripheral blood. The chain employs TRBV10-1 and TRBJ1-1, with the D gene uncertain. The sequence was obtained from a man aged 50 or older with acute or convalescent COVID-19. This receptor carries the CDR3 CASSLDPTGTEAFF. The nucleotides are TGCGCCAGCAGTTTGGATCCTACGGGTACTGAAGCTTTCTTT.